Following are 4 T cell receptor beta chains from one sample sequenced in a study of T cell clones after liver transplantation. Produced via immunoSEQ multiplex PCR; TCRdb's table is partial and in-frame only. This table has tens of thousands of clones, 75% to 90% appearing once. Sample: CD4+ T cells from blood, taken at the 22-month timepoint. These receptors all stem from a human patient who received a liver transplant. Among the T cells, some may be from the graft donor.

The J gene is TRBJ2-1, the V gene TRBV11-2; the D gene could be TRBD1 or TRBD2 (6 bases each). The CDR3 length is 18 residues. V lost 7 bases, J lost 0 bases, and 22 bases lay in between. CDR1 is SGHAT and CDR2 is FQNNGV in the germline V gene. CDR3 residues: CASTTTPGAASSYNEQFF. DNA of the CDR3: TGTGCCAGCACCACGACCCCGGGGGCGGCCAGCTCCTACAATGAGCAGTTCTTC.

V is TRBV2 and J is TRBJ1-2; 8 nucleotides align to TRBD1. CDR3 length: 14 amino acids. The germline V gene has CDR1 SNHLY and CDR2 FYNNEI. Germline trimming cut 4 bases from V and 8 bases from J; bases unmatched to any gene: 9. The chain's CDR3 is CASSVDRVSEGYTF. The CDR3 DNA follows: TGTGCCAGCAGTGTGGACAGGGTCTCTGAGGGCTACACCTTC.

The gene calls are TRBV4-1 and TRBJ2-3, with a possible D match to TRBD2 (7 bases). Trimming stripped 3 bases from V and 6 bases from J, with 19 bases between. The germline V gene has CDR1 MGHRA and CDR2 YSYEKL. The CDR3 is made up of 16 amino acids. In DNA form, the CDR3 reads TGCGCCAGCAGCCAGTCTAGCGGAGGGGGACTGGATACGCAGTATTTT. The encoded protein is CASSQSSGGGLDTQYF.

The chain links TRBV12-5 to TRBJ1-1; 7 bases line up with TRBD1. Germline CDR1 is LGHNT and CDR2 is FRNRAP. The V gene end was trimmed by 6 bases and the J gene end by 6 bases; junction bases not matched to a gene: 10. The CDR3 runs 14 residues. Here the CDR3 reads CASGPTTTGAEAFF. CDR3 coding DNA: TGTGCTAGTGGCCCGACTACCACAGGGGCTGAAGCTTTCTTT.